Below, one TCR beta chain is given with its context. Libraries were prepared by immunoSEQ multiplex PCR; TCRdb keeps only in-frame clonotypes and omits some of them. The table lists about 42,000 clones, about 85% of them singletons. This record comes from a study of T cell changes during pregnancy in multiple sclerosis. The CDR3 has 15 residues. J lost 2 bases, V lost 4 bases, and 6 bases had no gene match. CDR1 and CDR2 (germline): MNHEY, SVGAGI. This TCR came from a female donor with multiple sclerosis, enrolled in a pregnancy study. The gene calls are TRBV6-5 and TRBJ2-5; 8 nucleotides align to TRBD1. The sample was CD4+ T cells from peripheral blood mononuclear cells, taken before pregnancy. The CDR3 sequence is CASSSRGLSQETQYF. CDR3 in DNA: TGTGCCAGCAGTTCCAGGGGGCTCTCTCAAGAGACCCAGTACTTC.